The present entry profiles one T cell receptor beta chain with its context. The data belong to a study of shared clonotypes between healthy human individuals. The table came from immunoSEQ multiplex PCR; TCRdb's copy has only in-frame clones and leaves some out. Of about 750,000 clones listed, 80% to 95% are singletons. Naivety among CD8 cells was defined by CD45RO negativity and positive CCR7 selection, thereby excluding terminally differentiated effector memory CD45RA+ cells. Trimming stripped 4 bases from V and 5 bases from J, with 11 bases between. The CDR3 length is 14 residues. Germline CDR1 and CDR2: MNHEY and SMNVEV (reference sequence).

This clonotype was obtained from a man aged 25 to 40 in good health. The specimen was naive CD8+ T cells sorted from blood. V gene TRBV27 combines with J gene TRBJ1-4; TRBD1 is a possible D gene (5 bases). Here the CDR3 DNA reads TGTGCCAGCAGTTCCTCGGGGGGAAATGAAAAACTGTTTTTT. Encoded protein: CASSSSGGNEKLFF.